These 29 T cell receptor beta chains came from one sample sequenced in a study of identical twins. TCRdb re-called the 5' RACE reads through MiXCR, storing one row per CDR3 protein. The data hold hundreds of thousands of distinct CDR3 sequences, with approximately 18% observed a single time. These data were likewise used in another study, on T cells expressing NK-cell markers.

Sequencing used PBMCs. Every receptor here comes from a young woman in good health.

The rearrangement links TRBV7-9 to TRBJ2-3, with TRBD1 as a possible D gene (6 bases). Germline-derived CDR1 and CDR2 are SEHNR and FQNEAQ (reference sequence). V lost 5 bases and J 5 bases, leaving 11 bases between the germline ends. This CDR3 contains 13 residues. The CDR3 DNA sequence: TGTGCCAGCAGCCGCACAGGGTTAGATACGCAGTATTTT. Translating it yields CASSRTGLDTQYF.

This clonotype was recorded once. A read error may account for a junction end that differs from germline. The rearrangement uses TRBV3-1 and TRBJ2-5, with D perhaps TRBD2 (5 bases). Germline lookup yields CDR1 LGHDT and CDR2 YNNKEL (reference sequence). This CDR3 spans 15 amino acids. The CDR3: CACSQESGFQETQYF. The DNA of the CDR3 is TGTGCCTGCAGCCAAGAAAGCGGATTCCAAGAGACCCAGTACTTC.

The CDR3 here is CASSPAVQGDTQYF. In DNA, the CDR3 is TGTGCCAGCAGCCCAGCCGTCCAGGGGGATACGCAGTATTTT. The V call is TRBV7-2, the J call TRBJ2-3; the D gene is possibly TRBD1 (6 bases). V was cut by 5 bases and J by 6 bases, with 15 bases left in between. The germline V gene has CDR1 SGHTA and CDR2 FQGNSA. The CDR3 runs to 14 residues.

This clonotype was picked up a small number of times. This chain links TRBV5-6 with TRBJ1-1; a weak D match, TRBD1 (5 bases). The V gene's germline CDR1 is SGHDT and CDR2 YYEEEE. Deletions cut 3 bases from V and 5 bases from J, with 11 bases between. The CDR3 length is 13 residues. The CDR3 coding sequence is TGTGCCAGCAGCTGGGGCCGGGCTACTGAAGCTTTCTTT. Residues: CASSWGRATEAFF.

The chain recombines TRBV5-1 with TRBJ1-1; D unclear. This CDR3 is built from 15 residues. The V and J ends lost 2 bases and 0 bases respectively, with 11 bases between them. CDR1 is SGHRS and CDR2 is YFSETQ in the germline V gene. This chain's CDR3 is CASSFSGGMNTEAFF. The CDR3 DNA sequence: TGCGCCAGCAGCTTTAGCGGCGGGATGAACACTGAAGCTTTCTTT.

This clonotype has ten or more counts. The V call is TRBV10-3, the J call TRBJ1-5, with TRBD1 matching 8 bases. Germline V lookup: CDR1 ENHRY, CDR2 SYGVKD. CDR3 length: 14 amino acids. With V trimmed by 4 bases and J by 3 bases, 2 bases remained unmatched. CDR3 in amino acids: CAISGQGTNQPQHF. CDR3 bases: TGTGCCATCAGTGGACAGGGGACCAATCAGCCCCAGCATTTT.

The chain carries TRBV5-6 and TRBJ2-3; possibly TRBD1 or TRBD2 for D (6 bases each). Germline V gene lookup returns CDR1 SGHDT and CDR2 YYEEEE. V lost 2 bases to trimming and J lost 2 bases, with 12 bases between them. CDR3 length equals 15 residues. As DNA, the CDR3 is TGTGCCAGCAGCTTTACCGGGGGCCCCACAGATACGCAGTATTTT. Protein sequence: CASSFTGGPTDTQYF.

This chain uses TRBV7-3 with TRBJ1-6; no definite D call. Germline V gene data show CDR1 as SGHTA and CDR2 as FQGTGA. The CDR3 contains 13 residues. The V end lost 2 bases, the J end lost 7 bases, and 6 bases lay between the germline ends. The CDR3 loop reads CASSLEQNSPLHF. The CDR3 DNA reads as TGTGCCAGCAGCTTAGAACAGAATTCACCCCTCCACTTT. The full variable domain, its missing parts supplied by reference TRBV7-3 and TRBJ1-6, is GAGVSQTPSNKVTEKGKYVELRCDPISGHTALYWYRQSLGQGPEFLIYFQGTGAADDSGLPNDRFFAVRPEGSVSTLKIQRTERGDSAVYLCASSLEQNSPLHFGNGTRLTVT.

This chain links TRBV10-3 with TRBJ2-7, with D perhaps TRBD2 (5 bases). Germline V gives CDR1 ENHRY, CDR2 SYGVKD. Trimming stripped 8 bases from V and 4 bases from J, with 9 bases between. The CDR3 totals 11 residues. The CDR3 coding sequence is TGTGCCATCGGTCCGGGGTACGAGCAGTACTTC. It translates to CAIGPGYEQYF.

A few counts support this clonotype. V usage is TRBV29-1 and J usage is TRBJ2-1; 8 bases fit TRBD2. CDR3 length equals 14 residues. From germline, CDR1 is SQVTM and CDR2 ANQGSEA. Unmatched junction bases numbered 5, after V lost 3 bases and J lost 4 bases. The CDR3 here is CSVDGSGSYNEQFF. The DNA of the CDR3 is TGCAGCGTTGATGGGAGCGGGAGTTACAATGAGCAGTTCTTC.

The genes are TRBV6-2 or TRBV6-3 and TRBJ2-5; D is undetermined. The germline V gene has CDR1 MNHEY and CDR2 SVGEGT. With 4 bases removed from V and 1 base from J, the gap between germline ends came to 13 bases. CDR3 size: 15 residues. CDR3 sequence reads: CASSFIGRIQETQYF. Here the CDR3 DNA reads TGTGCCAGCAGTTTCATCGGACGGATCCAAGAGACCCAGTACTTC.

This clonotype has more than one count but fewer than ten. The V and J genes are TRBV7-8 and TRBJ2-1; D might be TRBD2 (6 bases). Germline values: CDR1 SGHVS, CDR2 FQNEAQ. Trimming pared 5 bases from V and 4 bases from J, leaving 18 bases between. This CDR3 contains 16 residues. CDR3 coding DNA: TGTGCCAGCAGCGCGACGCTGGCGGGGCAATACAATGAGCAGTTCTTC. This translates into CASSATLAGQYNEQFF.

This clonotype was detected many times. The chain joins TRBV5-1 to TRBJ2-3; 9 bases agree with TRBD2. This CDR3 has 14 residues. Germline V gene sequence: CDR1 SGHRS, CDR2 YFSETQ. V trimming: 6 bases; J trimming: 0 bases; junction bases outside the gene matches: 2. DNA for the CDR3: TGCGCCAGCAAGACTAGCGGTAGCACAGATACGCAGTATTTT. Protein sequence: CASKTSGSTDTQYF. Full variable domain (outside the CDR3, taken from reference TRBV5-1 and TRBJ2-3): KAGVTQTPRYLIKTRGQQVTLSCSPISGHRSVSWYQQTPGQGLQFLFEYFSETQRNKGNFPGRFSGRQFSNSRSEMNVSTLELGDSALYLCASKTSGSTDTQYFGPGTRLTVL.

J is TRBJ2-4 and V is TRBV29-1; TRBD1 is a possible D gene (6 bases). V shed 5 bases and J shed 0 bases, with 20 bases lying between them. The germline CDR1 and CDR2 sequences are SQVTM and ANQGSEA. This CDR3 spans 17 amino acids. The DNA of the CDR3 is TGCAGCGTTCTTCCAACAGGGAGAGGGTTAGCCAAAAACATTCAGTACTTC. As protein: CSVLPTGRGLAKNIQYF.

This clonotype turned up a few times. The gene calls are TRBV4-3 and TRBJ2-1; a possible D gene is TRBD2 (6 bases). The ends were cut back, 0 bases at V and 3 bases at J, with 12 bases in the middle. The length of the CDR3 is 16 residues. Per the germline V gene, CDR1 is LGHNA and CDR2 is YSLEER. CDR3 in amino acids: CASSQEEGDFYNEQFF. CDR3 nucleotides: TGCGCCAGCAGCCAAGAAGAAGGGGACTTCTACAATGAGCAGTTCTTC.

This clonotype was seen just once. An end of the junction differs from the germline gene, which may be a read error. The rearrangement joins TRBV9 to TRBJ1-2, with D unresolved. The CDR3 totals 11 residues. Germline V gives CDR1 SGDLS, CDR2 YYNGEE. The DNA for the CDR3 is TGTGCCAGCAGCGTAGATGTTGGGCTGGCCTTC. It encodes CASSVDVGLAF. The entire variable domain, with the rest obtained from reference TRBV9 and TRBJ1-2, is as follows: DSGVTQTPKHLITATGQRVTLRCSPRSGDLSVYWYQQSLDQGLQFLIQYYNGEERAKGNILERFSAQQFPDLHSELNLSSLELGDSALYFCASSVDVGLAFGSGTRLTVV.

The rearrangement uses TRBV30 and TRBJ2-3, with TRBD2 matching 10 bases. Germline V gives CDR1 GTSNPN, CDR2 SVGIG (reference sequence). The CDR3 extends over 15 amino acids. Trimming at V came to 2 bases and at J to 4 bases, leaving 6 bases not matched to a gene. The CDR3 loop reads CAWSLGAGGPDTQYF. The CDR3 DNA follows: TGTGCCTGGAGTTTGGGAGCGGGAGGGCCAGATACGCAGTATTTT. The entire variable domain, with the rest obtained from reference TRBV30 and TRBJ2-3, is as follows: SQTIHQWPATLVQPVGSPLSLECTVEGTSNPNLYWYRQAAGRGLQLLFYSVGIGQISSEVPQNLSASRPQDRQFILSSKKLLLSDSGFYLCAWSLGAGGPDTQYFGPGTRLTVL.

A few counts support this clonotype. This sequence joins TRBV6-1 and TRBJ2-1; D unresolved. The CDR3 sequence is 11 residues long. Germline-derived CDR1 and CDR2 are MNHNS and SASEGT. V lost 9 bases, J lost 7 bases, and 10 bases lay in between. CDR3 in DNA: TGTGCCAGTGATCTATTTAATGAGCAGTTCTTC. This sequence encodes CASDLFNEQFF.

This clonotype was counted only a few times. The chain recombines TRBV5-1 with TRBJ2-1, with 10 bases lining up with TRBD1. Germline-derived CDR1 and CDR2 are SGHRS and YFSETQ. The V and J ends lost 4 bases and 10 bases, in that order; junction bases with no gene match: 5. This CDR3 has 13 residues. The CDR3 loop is CASSGDRGYEQFF. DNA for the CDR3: TGCGCCAGCAGCGGGGACAGGGGATACGAGCAGTTCTTC. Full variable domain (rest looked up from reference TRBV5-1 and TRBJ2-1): KAGVTQTPRYLIKTRGQQVTLSCSPISGHRSVSWYQQTPGQGLQFLFEYFSETQRNKGNFPGRFSGRQFSNSRSEMNVSTLELGDSALYLCASSGDRGYEQFFGPGTRLTVL.

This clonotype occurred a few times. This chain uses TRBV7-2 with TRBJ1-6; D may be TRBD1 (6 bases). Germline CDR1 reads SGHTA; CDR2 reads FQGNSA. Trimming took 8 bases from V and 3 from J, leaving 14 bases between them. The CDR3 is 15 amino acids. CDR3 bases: TGTGCCAGCGCATTAGCGACAGGCTATAATTCACCCCTCCACTTT. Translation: CASALATGYNSPLHF.

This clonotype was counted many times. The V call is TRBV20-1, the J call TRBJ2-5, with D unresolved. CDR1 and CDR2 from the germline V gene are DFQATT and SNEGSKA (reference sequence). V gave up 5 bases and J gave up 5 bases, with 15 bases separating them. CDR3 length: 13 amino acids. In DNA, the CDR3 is TGCAGTGCTGGAAGGGCCCAGGACGAGACCCAGTACTTC. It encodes CSAGRAQDETQYF.

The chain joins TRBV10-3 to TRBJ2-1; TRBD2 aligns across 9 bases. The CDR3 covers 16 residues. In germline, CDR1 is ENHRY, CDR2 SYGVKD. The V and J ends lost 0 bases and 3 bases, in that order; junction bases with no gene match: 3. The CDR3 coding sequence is TGTGCCATCAGTGAGTCTGGCGGGAGGGTCTACAATGAGCAGTTCTTC. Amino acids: CAISESGGRVYNEQFF.

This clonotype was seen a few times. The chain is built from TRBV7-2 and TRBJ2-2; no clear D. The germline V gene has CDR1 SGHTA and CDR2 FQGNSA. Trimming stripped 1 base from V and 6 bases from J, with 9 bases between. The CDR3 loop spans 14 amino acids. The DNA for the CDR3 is TGTGCCAGCAGCTTAGGAAACACGGCCGGGGAGCTGTTTTTT. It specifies CASSLGNTAGELFF.

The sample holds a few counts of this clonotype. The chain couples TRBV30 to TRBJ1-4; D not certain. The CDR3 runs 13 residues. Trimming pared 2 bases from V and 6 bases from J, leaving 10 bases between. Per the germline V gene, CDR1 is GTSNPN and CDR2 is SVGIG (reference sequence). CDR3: CAWSRTHDEKLFF. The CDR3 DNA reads TGTGCCTGGAGTCGGACCCACGATGAAAAACTGTTTTTT.

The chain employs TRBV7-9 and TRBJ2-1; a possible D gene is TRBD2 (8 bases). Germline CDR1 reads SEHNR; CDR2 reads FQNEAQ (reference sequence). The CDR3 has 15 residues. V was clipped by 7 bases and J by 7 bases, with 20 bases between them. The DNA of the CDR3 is TGTGCCAGCAACCAAGCGGGGGACAGTGAGAATGAGCAGTTCTTC. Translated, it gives CASNQAGDSENEQFF.

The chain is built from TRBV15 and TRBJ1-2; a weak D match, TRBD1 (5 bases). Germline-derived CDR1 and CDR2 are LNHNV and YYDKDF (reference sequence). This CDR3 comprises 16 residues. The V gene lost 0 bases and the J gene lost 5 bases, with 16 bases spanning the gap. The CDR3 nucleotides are TGTGCCACCAGCAGAGATCGGGGACTCCGCACTTATGGCTACACCTTC. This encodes CATSRDRGLRTYGYTF.

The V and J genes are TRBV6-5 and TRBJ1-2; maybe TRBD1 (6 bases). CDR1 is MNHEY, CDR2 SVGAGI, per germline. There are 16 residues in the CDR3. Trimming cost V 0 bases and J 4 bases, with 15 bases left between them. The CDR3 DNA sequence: TGTGCCAGCAGTTACTCACAGGGCCGTCTTGGCTATGGCTACACCTTC. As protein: CASSYSQGRLGYGYTF.

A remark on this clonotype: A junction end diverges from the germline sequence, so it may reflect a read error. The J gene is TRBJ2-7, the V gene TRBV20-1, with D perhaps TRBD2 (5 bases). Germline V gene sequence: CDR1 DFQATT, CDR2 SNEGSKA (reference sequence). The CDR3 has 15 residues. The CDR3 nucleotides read TGCTGTGCTAGCCCCCAGATCATAAGGTCCTACGAGCAGTACTTC. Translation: CCASPQIIRSYEQYF.

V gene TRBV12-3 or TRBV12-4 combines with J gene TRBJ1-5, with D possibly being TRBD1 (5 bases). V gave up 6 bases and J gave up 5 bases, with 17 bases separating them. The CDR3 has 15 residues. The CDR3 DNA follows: TGTGCCAGCAGCTCGGGGTGGGGGGGGTATCAGCCCCAGCATTTT. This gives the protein CASSSGWGGYQPQHF.